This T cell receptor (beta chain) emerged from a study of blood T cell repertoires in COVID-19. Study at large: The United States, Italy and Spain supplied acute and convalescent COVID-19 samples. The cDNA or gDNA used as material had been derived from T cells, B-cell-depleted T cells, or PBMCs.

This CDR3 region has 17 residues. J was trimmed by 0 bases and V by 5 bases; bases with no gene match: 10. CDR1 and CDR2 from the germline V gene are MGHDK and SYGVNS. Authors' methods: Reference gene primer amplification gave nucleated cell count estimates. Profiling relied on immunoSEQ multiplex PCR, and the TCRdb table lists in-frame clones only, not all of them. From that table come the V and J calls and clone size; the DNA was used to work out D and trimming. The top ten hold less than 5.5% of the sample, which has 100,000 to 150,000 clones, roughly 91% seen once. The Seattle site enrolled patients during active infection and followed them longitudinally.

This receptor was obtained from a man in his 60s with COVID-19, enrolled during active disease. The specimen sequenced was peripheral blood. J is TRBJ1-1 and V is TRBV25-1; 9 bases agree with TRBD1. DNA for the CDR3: TGTGCCAGCAGTAAACCCTACAGGGGGCTCGTGAACACTGAAGCTTTCTTT. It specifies CASSKPYRGLVNTEAFF.